The clone carrying this T cell receptor (beta chain) was picked up a small number of times. The data are from a study of cytomegalovirus exposure and HLA in healthy donors. Overall study context: Prior work identified 117 million unique TCR beta sequences in roughly 180 million T cells.

With 60 Vbeta and 13 Jbeta primers, the PCR was carried out. TCRdb's table, derived via immunoSEQ multiplex PCR, lists solely in-frame clones and lacks some. The table includes around 150,000 clones, over 75% detected once. The clonotype comes from a woman aged 25 to 45 in good health and CMV-seronegative. Specimen: PBMCs.

This CDR3 is CASSNRAYDNSPLHF. CDR3 nucleotide sequence: TGTGCCAGCAGTAACAGGGCTTACGATAATTCACCCCTCCACTTT. The V gene is TRBV6-5, the J gene TRBJ1-6; maybe TRBD1 (6 bases). Germline CDR1 is MNHEY and CDR2 is SVGAGI. V lost 5 bases to trimming and J lost 5 bases, with 13 bases between them. The CDR3 has 15 amino acids.